One and the same sample provided the 3 T cell receptor beta chains below, sequenced in a study of shared T cell receptors in the human thymus. Clones were sequenced by immunoSEQ multiplex PCR, and TCRdb holds only the in-frame ones, with some missing. The data show 500,000 to 550,000 clones, with about four fifths seen just once and more than 0.01% held by the top ten. Another study also made use of these data, one on human thymus T cells.

Input material: thymocytes. The receptors stem from a boy under two years old with a congenital heart defect.

This chain uses TRBV5-4 with TRBJ2-1; 11 bases fit TRBD2. The junction had 2 bases not matched to a gene; V was cut back by 0 bases and J by 0 bases. This CDR3 region has 17 residues. CDR1 is SGHNT, CDR2 YYREEE, per germline (reference sequence). The DNA for the CDR3 is TGTGCCAGCAGCTTGGGGGGACTAGCGGCCTCCTACAATGAGCAGTTCTTC. It specifies CASSLGGLAASYNEQFF.

V gene TRBV19 combines with J gene TRBJ1-2; no reliable D call. CDR3 length equals 15 residues. V was cut by 0 bases and J by 4 bases, with 12 bases left in between. Germline CDR1 is LNHDA and CDR2 is SQIVND (reference sequence). In nucleotides, the CDR3 is TGTGCCAGTAGTATAGACCGGGGAAGCAGCTATGGCTACACCTTC. It codes for CASSIDRGSSYGYTF.

The rearrangement links TRBV29-1 to TRBJ2-1, with D possibly being TRBD1 (5 bases). This CDR3 contains 14 residues. The germline V gene encodes CDR1 SQVTM and CDR2 ANQGSEA. V was cut by 4 bases and J by 1 base, with 11 bases left in between. CDR3 coding DNA: TGCAGCGTTGGCTTAGGGGATTCCTACAATGAGCAGTTCTTC. Amino acid sequence: CSVGLGDSYNEQFF.